Listed below are T cell receptor beta chains from one sample, sequenced in a study of CD8 T cells in ankylosing spondylitis. MiXCR, applied by TCRdb to the 5' RACE reads, yields one record per CDR3 protein. The table includes 300,000 to 400,000 distinct CDR3 sequences, more than 9% detected once. The sample consisted of blood, either unsorted or a sorted T cell fraction (not recorded which). All receptors derive from a female donor with ankylosing spondylitis or in good health (not recorded which). Both conserved end residues are part of each CDR3. The D gene is left open where the match is weak. The listing skips clone size in some rows; elsewhere it reads once, few, many or a size class.

few	TRBD2	TRBV6-5	TRBJ2-3	CASSYLAGGVSSGTDTQYF	TGTGCCAGCAGTTACCTAGCGGGGGGGGTATCTTCGGGCACAGATACGCAGTATTTT
many	TRBD2	TRBV5-1	TRBJ2-7	CASSFSSGGFSYEQYF	TGCGCCAGCAGCTTTAGTAGCGGGGGCTTCTCCTACGAGCAGTACTTC
many	NA	TRBV11-1	TRBJ2-2	CASSPQIQGLAGELFF	TGTGCCAGCAGCCCCCAGATACAGGGCTTGGCCGGGGAGCTGTTTTTT
many	NA	TRBV20-1	TRBJ2-1	CSARAPPYYNEQFF	TGCAGTGCTAGGGCCCCTCCGTACTACAATGAGCAGTTCTTC
NA	NA	TRBV7-9	TRBJ2-3	CASGTADTQYF	TGTGCCAGCGGAACAGCAGATACGCAGTATTTT
NA	NA	TRBV18	TRBJ1-5	CASSLAASDNQPQHF	TGTGCCAGCTCACTCGCGGCCAGTGACAATCAGCCCCAGCATTTT
many	NA	TRBV29-1	TRBJ2-7	CSVDPSGPSGEQYF	TGCAGCGTTGACCCAAGTGGGCCATCGGGGGAGCAGTACTTC
few	TRBD1	TRBV6-6	TRBJ1-1	CASSYTGQNEAFF	TGTGCCAGCAGTTACACGGGACAGAACGAAGCTTTCTTT
many	NA	TRBV10-3	TRBJ1-6	CATEHPMGSPLHF	TGTGCCACCGAGCACCCCATGGGCTCACCCCTCCACTTT
NA	NA	TRBV7-2	TRBJ2-6	CASGQSGAGANVLTF	TGTGCCAGCGGGCAATCGGGGGCCGGGGCCAACGTCCTGACTTTC
many	NA	TRBV9	TRBJ2-3	CASSVASTDTQYF	TGTGCCAGCAGCGTAGCTAGCACAGATACGCAGTATTTT
many	NA	TRBV20-1	TRBJ2-1	CSARGLRNEQFF	TGCAGTGCTAGGGGCCTAAGGAATGAGCAGTTCTTC
few	NA	TRBV14	TRBJ1-4	CASSQVTVRGNEKLFF	TGTGCCAGCAGCCAAGTTACGGTGCGGGGGAATGAAAAACTGTTTTTT
many	NA	TRBV25-1	TRBJ1-6	CASEGQISSYNSPLHF	TGTGCCAGCGAGGGGCAGATCAGCTCCTATAATTCACCCCTCCACTTT
many	TRBD1	TRBV20-1	TRBJ1-2	CSGVPGTGDYGYTF	TGCAGTGGGGTCCCCGGGACAGGGGACTATGGCTACACCTTC
NA	TRBD2	TRBV7-9	TRBJ2-1	CASSPGLAGDFLQFF	TGTGCCAGCAGTCCCGGACTAGCGGGAGACTTCTTGCAGTTCTTC
many	NA	TRBV7-6	TRBJ1-2	CASSLGTVPNYGYTF	TGTGCCAGCAGCTTAGGGACAGTCCCTAACTATGGCTACACCTTC
NA	TRBD2	TRBV28	TRBJ2-7	CASSLKRTSASYEQYF	TGTGCCAGCAGTTTAAAGAGGACTAGCGCTTCCTACGAGCAGTACTTC
many	NA	TRBV28	TRBJ1-3	CASSRLTTLDF	TGTGCCAGCAGCAGATTGACCACCCTCGATTTT
many	NA	TRBV5-1	TRBJ2-3	CASSLASSGRADTQYF	TGCGCCAGCAGCTTGGCCTCGTCAGGGCGAGCAGATACGCAGTATTTT
many	NA	TRBV29-1	TRBJ2-7	CSVLARYEQYF	TGCAGCGTGCTAGCGCGGTACGAGCAGTACTTC
NA	NA	TRBV28	TRBJ1-4	CASSLTGTYEKLFF	TGTGCCAGCAGCCTAACCGGGACATATGAAAAACTGTTTTTT
many	NA	TRBV20-1	TRBJ2-3	CSALVGARDTQYF	TGCAGTGCTCTGGTAGGGGCCAGAGATACGCAGTATTTT
many	TRBD1	TRBV5-1	TRBJ2-3	CASSWTGAHTDTQYF	TGCGCCAGCAGCTGGACAGGGGCCCACACAGATACGCAGTATTTT
few	NA	TRBV29-1	TRBJ2-1	CSVGTGRLNEQFF	TGCAGCGTTGGGACTGGCCGCCTGAATGAGCAGTTCTTC